This is a list of T cell receptor beta chains from one sample in a study of CD8+ T cells in alopecia areata. Some clones are missing from TCRdb's copy, which holds only in-frame ones; the method was immunoSEQ multiplex PCR. The sample shows 150,000 to 200,000 clones, 65% to 75% of them seen only once. The source material was CD8+ T cells sorted from blood, sampled at week 0. These receptor sequences come from a human donor with alopecia areata. CDR3s include the opening cysteine and the closing phenylalanine or tryptophan. A D gene is named only where the DNA matches it firmly. Size tells how often a clone was seen (once, few, many) or the class of an expanded clone, and some rows leave it out.

v_gene	abundance	d_gene	j_gene	CDR3nt	CDR3aa
TRBV4-1	few	NA	TRBJ1-6	TGCGCCAGCGCTACAGAAAGAGGGAATTCACCCCTCCACTTT	CASATERGNSPLHF
TRBV7-4	few	NA	TRBJ2-1	TGTGCCAGCAGCCCTCGAGGGGGGGGCAAGTGGGAGCAGTTCTTC	CASSPRGGGKWEQFF
TRBV15	NA	NA	TRBJ2-1	TGTGCCACCAGCAAGTATTTGGAACTCCCACTCAATGAGCAGTTCTTC	CATSKYLELPLNEQFF
TRBV5-6	few	NA	TRBJ2-1	TGTGCCAGCAGCTTGGGTGGGAATGAGCAGTTCTTC	CASSLGGNEQFF
TRBV13	NA	NA	TRBJ2-5	TGTGCCAGCAGCTTCGAACCCCCCCGCCGGGAGACCCAGTACTTC	CASSFEPPRRETQYF
TRBV30	few	NA	TRBJ2-2	TGTGCCTGGAGGCCTACCGGGGAGCTGTTTTTT	CAWRPTGELFF
TRBV5-1	NA	TRBD2	TRBJ2-5	TGCGCCAGCAGCATCCTAGGACTAGCGGGGACCCAAGAGACCCAGTACTTC	CASSILGLAGTQETQYF
TRBV4-1	NA	NA	TRBJ1-1	TGCGCCAGCAGCCAAGGTCGAACGTCGAACACTGAAGCTTTCTTT	CASSQGRTSNTEAFF
TRBV27	NA	TRBD1	TRBJ1-2	TGTGCCAGCAGGGGACAGGGAGTCTTTGGCTACACCTTC	CASRGQGVFGYTF
TRBV29-1	NA	NA	TRBJ1-1	TGCAGCGGACACCACGGGACTAACACTGAAGCTTTCTTT	CSGHHGTNTEAFF
TRBV29-1	NA	NA	TRBJ1-1	TGCAGCGTTGAGGATAACACTGAAGCTTTCTTT	CSVEDNTEAFF
TRBV7-9	NA	NA	TRBJ1-5	TGTGCCAGCAGCTCGTCGACAGCAAATGCCCAGCATTTT	CASSSSTANAQHF
TRBV4-1	NA	NA	TRBJ2-7	TGCGCCAGCAGCCAAGTGGGCGGAGCAGGGTCCGAGCAGTACTTC	CASSQVGGAGSEQYF
TRBV30	NA	NA	TRBJ2-7	TGTGCCTGGAGTGTACCCCCGCCATGGCGGGCAAAAACCTACGAGCAGTACTTC	CAWSVPPPWRAKTYEQYF
TRBV6-6	NA	NA	TRBJ1-3	TGTGCCAGCAGTTACTCTGGGCGGGACTCTGGAAACACCATATATTTT	CASSYSGRDSGNTIYF
TRBV7-9	NA	NA	TRBJ1-2	TGTGCCAGCAGCTCGGTTGGCGGCCCGGGTGGCTACACCTTC	CASSSVGGPGGYTF
TRBV29-1	few	NA	TRBJ2-6	TGCAGCGTTGGGGAGGTTACCGGGATGGGGGCCAACGTCCTGACTTTC	CSVGEVTGMGANVLTF
TRBV25-1	NA	TRBD1	TRBJ2-5	TGTGCCAGCAGGCCGGGACAGGGGAATCGGGAGACCCAGTACTTC	CASRPGQGNRETQYF
TRBV6-6	NA	NA	TRBJ2-7	TGTGCCAGCAGCATCAGTACCTACGAGCAGTACTTC	CASSISTYEQYF
TRBV18	NA	TRBD2	TRBJ2-1	TGTGCCAGCTCACCCGGGAGGCATAGCTCCTACAATGAGCAGTTCTTC	CASSPGRHSSYNEQFF
TRBV6-1	NA	NA	TRBJ2-7	TGTGCCAGCAGTGTAGGGCGGGGAAACGAGCAGTACTTC	CASSVGRGNEQYF
TRBV11-2	NA	NA	TRBJ2-5	TGTGCCAGCAGCTTAGGGCCAGGAAAGACCCAGTACTTC	CASSLGPGKTQYF
TRBV5-1	few	NA	TRBJ1-2	TGCGCCAGCAGCAAGGACAGTGACTATGGCTACACCTTC	CASSKDSDYGYTF
TRBV14	NA	NA	TRBJ1-2	TGTGCCAGCAGCCAGACGGGGGCCGGTGGCTACACCTTC	CASSQTGAGGYTF
TRBV2	NA	TRBD1	TRBJ1-2	TGTGCCAGCAGGGGGACAGACAACTATGGCTACACCTTC	CASRGTDNYGYTF
TRBV4-1	few	TRBD1	TRBJ2-7	TGCGCCAGCAGCCAACACAGGGGGCGCGTCTACGAGCAGTACTTC	CASSQHRGRVYEQYF
TRBV4-1	NA	NA	TRBJ1-5	TGCGCCAGCAGCCAAGGTAGCAATCAGCCCCAGCATTTT	CASSQGSNQPQHF
TRBV11-3	once	NA	TRBJ2-1	TGTGCCAGCAGCTTAAAGCGGCATACAGGGAATGAGCAGTTCTTC	CASSLKRHTGNEQFF
TRBV2	NA	NA	TRBJ2-7	TGTGCCACCAGAAGAGGAGACGGCCTCTCCTACGAGCAGTACTTC	CATRRGDGLSYEQYF
TRBV7-8	once	NA	TRBJ2-7	TGTGCCAGCAGCCAGGGACTCGCGTACGAGCAGTACTTC	CASSQGLAYEQYF
TRBV7-2	few	NA	TRBJ2-5	TGTGCCAGCAGCCCTCCTTTGAGGGGAGAGACCCAGTACTTC	CASSPPLRGETQYF
TRBV5-6	NA	TRBD1	TRBJ2-5	TGTGCCAGCAGCTTGGGGGGACAGTCCCAGTACTTC	CASSLGGQSQYF
TRBV13	once	NA	TRBJ1-4	TGTGCCAGCAGGGACCAGATTAATGAAAAACTGTTTTTT	CASRDQINEKLFF
TRBV15	NA	NA	TRBJ1-6	TGTGCCACCAGGGACGGAAATTCACCCCTCCACTTT	CATRDGNSPLHF
TRBV2	NA	TRBD2	TRBJ2-1	TGTGCCAGCAGCTCCGAAGAGCGGGGACCCAATGAGCAGTTCTTC	CASSSEERGPNEQFF
TRBV29-1	NA	NA	TRBJ1-1	TGCAGCGTTGAATCCCTCACTGAAGCTTTCTTT	CSVESLTEAFF
TRBV11-2	NA	NA	TRBJ2-1	TGTGCCAGCAGCTTAATTGGGGCAGGGCCACGATACAATGAGCAGTTCTTC	CASSLIGAGPRYNEQFF
TRBV6-1	NA	TRBD2	TRBJ2-1	TGTGCCAGCAGTGAAAAGAAATGGACTAGCGGTCTTGAGCAGTTCTTC	CASSEKKWTSGLEQFF
TRBV27	NA	TRBD1	TRBJ2-1	TGTGCCAGCAGTTTACGTTTACAGGGGCTCTACAATGAGCAGTTCTTC	CASSLRLQGLYNEQFF
TRBV11-2	NA	NA	TRBJ1-6	TGTGCCAGCAGCAGTAGTCCCTCCCCCCTCCACTTT	CASSSSPSPLHF
TRBV27	NA	NA	TRBJ2-1	TGTGCCAGCAGTGACGGGATTTGGCAGTTCTTC	CASSDGIWQFF
TRBV28	NA	NA	TRBJ1-5	TGTGCCAGCACCCCGGAGGGGCTGGATCAGCCCCAGCATTTT	CASTPEGLDQPQHF
TRBV4-1	NA	NA	TRBJ1-1	TGCGCCAGCAGCCAAGCAAAGACCCAGGGCGGGGAAGCTTTCTTT	CASSQAKTQGGEAFF
TRBV7-2	few	TRBD2	TRBJ2-1	TGTGCAATAAGGCTAGCGGGGGGGCAGATTAATGAGCAGTTCTTC	CAIRLAGGQINEQFF
TRBV6-6	NA	NA	TRBJ1-4	TGTGCCAGCAGTTACGAGCCTCCAACTAATGAAAAACTGTTTTTT	CASSYEPPTNEKLFF
TRBV7-9	NA	NA	TRBJ2-7	TGTGCCAGCAGCTCAGGGACACAGGGAACGGACGAGCAGTACTTC	CASSSGTQGTDEQYF
TRBV5-1	NA	NA	TRBJ1-2	TGCGCCAGCAGCAAGTTTTCGGGACATGGCTACACCTTC	CASSKFSGHGYTF
TRBV13	NA	NA	TRBJ2-3	TGTGCCAGCAGCCATACAGACGGGGACACAGATACGCAGTATTTT	CASSHTDGDTDTQYF
TRBV7-9	NA	TRBD1	TRBJ1-2	TGTGCCAGCAGCCCGCCAACGGGACAGTCCAACTATGGCTACACCTTC	CASSPPTGQSNYGYTF
TRBV9	NA	NA	TRBJ2-1	TGTGCCAGCAGCGGGCTCGGGAATGAGCAGTTCTTC	CASSGLGNEQFF
TRBV7-2	NA	TRBD2	TRBJ2-7	TGTGCCAGCAGCTTAGATTGGCAGGGAGGGGACGAGCAGTACTTC	CASSLDWQGGDEQYF
TRBV25-1	NA	NA	TRBJ1-5	TGTGCCAGCAGCACAAGCAATCAGCCCCAGCATTTT	CASSTSNQPQHF
TRBV12-5	few	NA	TRBJ1-2	TGTGCTAGTGGTTTGATCAAAGGAGGCTACACCTTC	CASGLIKGGYTF
TRBV12-5	once	NA	TRBJ2-5	TGTGCTAGTCGGACAGATCAAGAGACCCAGTACTTC	CASRTDQETQYF
TRBV30	NA	NA	TRBJ1-2	TGTGTCATATGGTGGGCCAATGGCTACACCTTC	CVIWWANGYTF
TRBV6-5	NA	NA	TRBJ1-1	TGTGCCAGCAGCCCGGACCCGCTGACCGCTTTCTTT	CASSPDPLTAFF
TRBV13	NA	NA	TRBJ1-5	TGTGCCAGCAGTCAGGGGCTCAATCAGTCCCAGCATTTT	CASSQGLNQSQHF
TRBV7-8	NA	NA	TRBJ2-7	TGTGCCAGCAGCTTGATCAACTACGAGCAGTACTTC	CASSLINYEQYF
TRBV5-6	NA	NA	TRBJ2-3	TGTGCCAGCAGCTACGGGGTGGTTCGCACAGATACGCAGTATTTT	CASSYGVVRTDTQYF